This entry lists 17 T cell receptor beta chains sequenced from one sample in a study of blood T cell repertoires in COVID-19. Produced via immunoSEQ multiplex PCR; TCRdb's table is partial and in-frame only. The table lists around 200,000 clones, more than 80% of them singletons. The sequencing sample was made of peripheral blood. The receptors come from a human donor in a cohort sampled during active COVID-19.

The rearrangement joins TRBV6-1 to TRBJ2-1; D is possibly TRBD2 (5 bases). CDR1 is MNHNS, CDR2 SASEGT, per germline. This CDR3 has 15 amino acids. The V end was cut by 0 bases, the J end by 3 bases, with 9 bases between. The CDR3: CASSEAVEGYNEQFF. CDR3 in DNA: TGTGCCAGCAGTGAAGCGGTAGAGGGCTACAATGAGCAGTTCTTC.

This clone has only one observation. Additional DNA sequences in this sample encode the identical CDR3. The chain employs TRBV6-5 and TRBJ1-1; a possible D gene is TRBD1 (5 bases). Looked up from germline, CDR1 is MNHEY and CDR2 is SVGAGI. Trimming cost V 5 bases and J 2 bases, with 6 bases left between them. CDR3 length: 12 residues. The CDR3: CASSRGNTEAFF. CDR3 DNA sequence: TGTGCCAGCAGTAGGGGCAACACTGAAGCTTTCTTT.

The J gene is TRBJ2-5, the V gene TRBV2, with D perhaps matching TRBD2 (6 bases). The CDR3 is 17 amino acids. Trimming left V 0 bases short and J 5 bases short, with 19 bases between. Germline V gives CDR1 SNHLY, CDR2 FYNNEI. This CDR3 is CASSEASRLNRGETQYF. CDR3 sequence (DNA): TGTGCCAGCAGTGAAGCGTCCCGCTTGAACCGGGGGGAGACCCAGTACTTC.

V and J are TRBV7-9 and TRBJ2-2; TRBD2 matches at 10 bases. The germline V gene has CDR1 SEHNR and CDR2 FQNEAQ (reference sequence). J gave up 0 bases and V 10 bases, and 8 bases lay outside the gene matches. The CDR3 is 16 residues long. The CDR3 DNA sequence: TGTGCCAACACGGTTAGCGGGGGGCCGAACACCGGGGAGCTGTTTTTT. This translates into CANTVSGGPNTGELFF.

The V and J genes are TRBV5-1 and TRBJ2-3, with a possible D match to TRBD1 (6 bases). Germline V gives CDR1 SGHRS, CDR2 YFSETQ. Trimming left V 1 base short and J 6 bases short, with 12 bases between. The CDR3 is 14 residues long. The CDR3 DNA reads TGCGCCAGCAGCTTGCCTAGCCAGGGGGATACGCAGTATTTT. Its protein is CASSLPSQGDTQYF.

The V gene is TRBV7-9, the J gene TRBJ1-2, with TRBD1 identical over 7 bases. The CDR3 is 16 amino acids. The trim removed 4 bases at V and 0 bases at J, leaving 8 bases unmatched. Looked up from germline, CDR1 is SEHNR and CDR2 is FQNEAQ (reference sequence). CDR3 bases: TGTGCCAGCAGCTCCCGGACAGGCCCCGCTAACTATGGCTACACCTTC. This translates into CASSSRTGPANYGYTF.

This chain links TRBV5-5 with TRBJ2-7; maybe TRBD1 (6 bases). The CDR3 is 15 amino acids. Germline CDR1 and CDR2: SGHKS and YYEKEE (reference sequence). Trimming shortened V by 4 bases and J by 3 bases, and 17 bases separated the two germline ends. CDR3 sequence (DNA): TGTGCCAGCAGCCTACAGGGAATCGTCGTCTACGAGCAGTACTTC. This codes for CASSLQGIVVYEQYF. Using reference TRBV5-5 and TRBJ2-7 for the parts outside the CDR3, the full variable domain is DAGVTQSPTHLIKTRGQQVTLRCSPISGHKSVSWYQQVLGQGPQFIFQYYEKEERGRGNFPDRFSARQFPNYSSELNVNALLLGDSALYLCASSLQGIVVYEQYFGPGTRLTVT.

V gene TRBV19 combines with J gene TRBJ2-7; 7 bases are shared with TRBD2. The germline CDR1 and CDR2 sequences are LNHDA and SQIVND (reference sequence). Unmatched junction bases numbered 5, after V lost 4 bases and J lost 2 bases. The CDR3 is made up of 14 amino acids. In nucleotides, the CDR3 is TGTGCCAGTAGTACGGGGGGATCTACCTACGAGCAGTACTTC. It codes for CASSTGGSTYEQYF.

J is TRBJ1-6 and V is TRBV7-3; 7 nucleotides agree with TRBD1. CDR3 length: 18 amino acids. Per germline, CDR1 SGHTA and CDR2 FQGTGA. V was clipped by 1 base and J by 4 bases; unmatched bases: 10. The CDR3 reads CASSLIPLAGQYNSPLHF. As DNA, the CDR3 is TGTGCCAGCAGCTTAATCCCCTTAGCGGGACAGTATAATTCACCCCTCCACTTT.

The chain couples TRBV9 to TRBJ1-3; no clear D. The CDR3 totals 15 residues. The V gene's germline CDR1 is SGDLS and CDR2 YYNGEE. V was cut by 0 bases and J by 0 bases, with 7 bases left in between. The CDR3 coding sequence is TGTGCCAGCAGCGTAGGCGGGAGCTCTGGAAACACCATATATTTT. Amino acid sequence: CASSVGGSSGNTIYF.

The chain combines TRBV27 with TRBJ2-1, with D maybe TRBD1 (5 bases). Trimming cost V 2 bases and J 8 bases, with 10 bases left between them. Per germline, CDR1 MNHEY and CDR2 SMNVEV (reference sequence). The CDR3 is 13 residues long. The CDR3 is CASSLGAGHEQFF. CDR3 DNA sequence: TGTGCCAGCAGTTTAGGGGCCGGTCATGAGCAGTTCTTC.

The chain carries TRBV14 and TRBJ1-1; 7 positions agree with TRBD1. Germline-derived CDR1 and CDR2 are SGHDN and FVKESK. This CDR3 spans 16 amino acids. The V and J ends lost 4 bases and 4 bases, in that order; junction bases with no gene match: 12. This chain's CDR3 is CASSPFQGVPGTEAFF. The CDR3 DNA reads TGTGCCAGCAGCCCCTTTCAGGGGGTGCCAGGCACTGAAGCTTTCTTT.

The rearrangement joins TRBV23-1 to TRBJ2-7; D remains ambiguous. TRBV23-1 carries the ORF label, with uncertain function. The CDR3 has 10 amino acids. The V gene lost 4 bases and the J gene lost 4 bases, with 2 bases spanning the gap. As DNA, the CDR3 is TGCGCCAGCAGTCCGTACGAGCAGTACTTC. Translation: CASSPYEQYF.

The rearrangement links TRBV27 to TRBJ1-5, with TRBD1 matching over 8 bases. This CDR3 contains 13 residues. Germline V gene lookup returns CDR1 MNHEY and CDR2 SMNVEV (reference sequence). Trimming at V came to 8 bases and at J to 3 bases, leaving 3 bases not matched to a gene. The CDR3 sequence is CASWGQDNQPQHF. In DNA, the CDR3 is TGTGCCAGCTGGGGACAGGACAATCAGCCCCAGCATTTT.

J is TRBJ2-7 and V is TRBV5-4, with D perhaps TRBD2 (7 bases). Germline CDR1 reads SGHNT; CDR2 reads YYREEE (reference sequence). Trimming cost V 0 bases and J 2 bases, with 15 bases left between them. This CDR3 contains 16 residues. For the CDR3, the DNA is TGTGCCAGCAGCTTGGTAGGAGGGGGGGGCCCCTACGAGCAGTACTTC. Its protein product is CASSLVGGGGPYEQYF.

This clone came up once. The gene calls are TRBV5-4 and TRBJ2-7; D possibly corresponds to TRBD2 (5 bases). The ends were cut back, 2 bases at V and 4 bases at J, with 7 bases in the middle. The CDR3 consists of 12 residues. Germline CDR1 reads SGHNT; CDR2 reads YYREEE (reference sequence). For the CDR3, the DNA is TGTGCCAGCAGCTTCCCGGGGTACGAGCAGTACTTC. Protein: CASSFPGYEQYF.

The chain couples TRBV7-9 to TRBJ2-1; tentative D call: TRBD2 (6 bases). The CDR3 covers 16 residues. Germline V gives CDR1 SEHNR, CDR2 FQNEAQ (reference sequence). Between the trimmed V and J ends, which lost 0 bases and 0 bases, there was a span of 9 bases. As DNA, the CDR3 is TGTGCCAGCAGCTTAGCGCTCGGGGGCTCCTACAATGAGCAGTTCTTC. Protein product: CASSLALGGSYNEQFF.